The 20 T cell receptor beta chains given below trace back to one sample, sequenced in a study of blood T cell repertoires in COVID-19 (dated by TCRdb to 2020 to 2022). The receptor library was made with the immunoSEQ multiplex PCR assay. The table was pulled from immuneACCESS by TCRdb, which kept in-frame rearrangements only. Such tables lose some clones; where checked, under half of the loss comes from unresolved V genes, and the rest has no known cause. The sample contains about 180,000 clones, 65% to 90% of them found a single time. Jointly, the top ten make up around 9% of the sample. The sequencing input was peripheral blood. Every receptor here comes from a man between 50 and 59 years old with active or convalescent COVID-19.

This CDR3 reads CASSWTGGSGDTQYF. CDR3 coding DNA: TGTGCCAGCAGTTGGACAGGGGGCAGCGGGGATACGCAGTATTTT. This chain uses TRBV6-5 with TRBJ2-3, with 11 bases matching TRBD1. The germline gives CDR1 MNHEY, CDR2 SVGAGI. V shed 4 bases and J 6 bases; nucleotides not matched to a gene: 6. This CDR3 is built from 15 residues.

The chain uses TRBV12-5 and TRBJ2-2; TRBD1 aligns across 9 bases. CDR1 LGHNT and CDR2 FRNRAP come from the germline V gene. There are 16 residues in the CDR3. V shed 3 bases and J 0 bases; nucleotides not matched to a gene: 2. Written as DNA, the CDR3 is TGTGCTAGTGGTTTACAGGGGGCTTCGAACACCGGGGAGCTGTTTTTT. This codes for CASGLQGASNTGELFF.

This chain links TRBV20-1 with TRBJ1-1; the match to TRBD1 covers 7 bases. There are 11 residues in the CDR3. Germline lookup yields CDR1 DFQATT and CDR2 SNEGSKA (reference sequence). As DNA, the CDR3 is TGCAGGGGATCAGGGGGTTCTGAAGCTTTCTTT. It specifies CRGSGGSEAFF.

CDR3 residues: CASSLLVTSGNTIYF. For the CDR3, the DNA is TGTGCCAGCAGCTTGCTAGTGACGTCTGGAAACACCATATATTTT. V is TRBV5-6 and J is TRBJ1-3; unclear D gene. The CDR3 spans 15 residues. V lost 1 base and J lost 1, with 9 bases in between. Germline V gives CDR1 SGHDT, CDR2 YYEEEE.

This CDR3 is CASSRQGSLVYNSPLHF. The CDR3 nucleotides read TGTGCCAGCAGTCGACAGGGGTCCCTAGTCTATAATTCACCCCTCCACTTT. V usage is TRBV13 and J usage is TRBJ1-6, with 8 bases matching TRBD1. The CDR3 is made up of 17 amino acids. In germline, CDR1 is PRHDT, CDR2 FYEKMQ (reference sequence). V lost 6 bases, J lost 3 bases, and 10 bases stayed unmatched.

This clone was recorded once. V is TRBV11-2 and J is TRBJ1-2; D might be TRBD1 (6 bases). V was cut by 1 base and J by 7 bases, with 13 bases left in between. There are 14 residues in the CDR3. The germline V gene has CDR1 SGHAT and CDR2 FQNNGV. This CDR3 is CASSLATGGGGYTF. CDR3 bases: TGTGCCAGCAGCTTAGCGACAGGAGGAGGTGGCTACACCTTC.

The chain recombines TRBV5-4 with TRBJ1-2; 9 nucleotides agree with TRBD1. Germline V gene lookup returns CDR1 SGHNT and CDR2 YYREEE (reference sequence). J gave up 7 bases and V 5 bases, and 6 bases lay outside the gene matches. The CDR3 contains 13 residues. CDR3 sequence (DNA): TGTGCCAGCAGAGCTACAGGGGGCGGTGGCTACACCTTC. Encoded protein: CASRATGGGGYTF.

The chain couples TRBV30 to TRBJ2-7, with D perhaps matching TRBD2 (7 bases). Per germline, CDR1 GTSNPN and CDR2 SVGIG (reference sequence). The CDR3 totals 14 residues. The germline V and J ends were trimmed by 3 bases and 5 bases, with 17 bases remaining between them. CDR3 region: CAWSGGQPLNEQYF. CDR3 in DNA: TGTGCCTGGAGCGGGGGGCAGCCCCTGAACGAGCAGTACTTC.

The chain combines TRBV18 with TRBJ2-1, with 7 bases lining up with TRBD1. Germline V gene lookup returns CDR1 KGHSH and CDR2 LQKENI. The CDR3 runs to 14 residues. The trim removed 1 base at V and 6 bases at J, leaving 3 bases unmatched. CDR3 bases: TGTGCCAGCTCACCACAGGGGGCTTTCAATGAGCAGTTCTTC. As protein: CASSPQGAFNEQFF.

The CDR3: CASSLWAGASPLHF. The CDR3 DNA sequence: TGTGCCAGCAGTTTATGGGCTGGGGCCTCCCCCCTCCACTTT. The rearrangement uses TRBV28 and TRBJ1-6; tentatively, D is TRBD1 (5 bases). Trimming took 0 bases from V and 13 from J, leaving 13 bases between them. Germline V gives CDR1 MDHEN, CDR2 SYDVKM. CDR3 size: 14 residues.

This chain uses TRBV6-2 or TRBV6-3 with TRBJ1-2, with TRBD1 identical over 7 bases. The ends lost 0 bases at V and 4 bases at J; junction bases unmatched: 5. Germline CDR1 and CDR2: MNHEY and SVGEGT. The CDR3 contains 15 residues. The CDR3 coding sequence is TGTGCCAGCAGTTACTCTTTAGGGACAGTCTATGGCTACACCTTC. It codes for CASSYSLGTVYGYTF.

The chain links TRBV29-1 to TRBJ1-2, with D perhaps matching TRBD1 (6 bases). Germline values: CDR1 SQVTM, CDR2 ANQGSEA. The V end was cut by 3 bases, the J end by 8 bases, with 13 bases between. CDR3 size: 12 residues. This CDR3 is CSVDPGTPGYTF. The CDR3 DNA reads TGCAGCGTTGACCCCGGGACACCAGGCTACACCTTC.

A single count supports this clone. The chain carries TRBV2 and TRBJ2-2; 11 bases match TRBD2. CDR3 length: 17 residues. CDR1 is SNHLY, CDR2 FYNNEI, per germline. Losses at the gene ends were 4 bases for V and 0 bases for J; bases not matched to a gene: 4. CDR3 residues: CASSVTSGGTNTGELFF. CDR3 DNA sequence: TGTGCCAGCAGTGTAACTAGCGGGGGTACGAACACCGGGGAGCTGTTTTTT.

This rearrangement joins TRBV28 to TRBJ1-3; D perhaps matches TRBD1 (6 bases). The CDR3 is made up of 16 amino acids. Trimming stripped 6 bases from V and 0 bases from J, with 15 bases between. CDR1 and CDR2 from the germline V gene are MDHEN and SYDVKM. The CDR3 reads CASSPQGVLSGNTIYF. CDR3 DNA: TGTGCCAGCAGCCCACAGGGCGTTCTCTCTGGAAACACCATATATTTT.

The chain uses TRBV30 and TRBJ2-7; TRBD2 might be the D (5 bases). CDR1 is GTSNPN, CDR2 SVGIG, per germline (reference sequence). V was trimmed by 4 bases and J by 0 bases, leaving 13 bases between them. The CDR3 covers 14 residues. CDR3 coding DNA: TGTGCCTGGAACGGGGAAAGAAGCTCCTACGAGCAGTACTTC. The encoded protein is CAWNGERSSYEQYF.

This chain connects TRBV4-1 to TRBJ1-4, with unresolved D. Trimming pared 1 base from V and 2 bases from J, leaving 11 bases between. The CDR3 covers 16 residues. Germline values: CDR1 MGHRA, CDR2 YSYEKL. The CDR3 spells CASSQGSFGTNEKLFF. The CDR3 DNA is TGCGCCAGCAGCCAAGGCTCCTTCGGGACTAATGAAAAACTGTTTTTT.

The chain employs TRBV19 and TRBJ2-4, with 10 positions matching TRBD1. V trimming: 4 bases; J trimming: 3 bases; junction bases outside the gene matches: 6. The germline V gene encodes CDR1 LNHDA and CDR2 SQIVND (reference sequence). The length of the CDR3 is 16 residues. The CDR3 DNA reads as TGTGCCAGTAGTAGTCCCGGGACAGGGGACAAAAACATTCAGTACTTC. It codes for CASSSPGTGDKNIQYF.

V gene TRBV6-4 combines with J gene TRBJ1-4; TRBD1 agrees at 9 bases. The CDR3 is made up of 15 amino acids. The germline gives CDR1 MRHNA, CDR2 SNTAGT. V shed 4 bases and J 5 bases; nucleotides not matched to a gene: 5. The CDR3 DNA sequence: TGTGCCAGCAGTGCCGGGACAGGGAGGAATGAAAAACTGTTTTTT. Protein sequence: CASSAGTGRNEKLFF.

This clone was seen just once. The chain links TRBV4-1 to TRBJ2-7; TRBD1 might be the D (6 bases). The CDR3 is 15 residues long. From germline, CDR1 is MGHRA and CDR2 YSYEKL. Trimming removed 0 bases from V and 0 bases from J, with 9 bases in between. The DNA of the CDR3 is TGCGCCAGCAGCCAAGATAGGACAGCCTCCTACGAGCAGTACTTC. It specifies CASSQDRTASYEQYF.

This chain uses TRBV29-1 with TRBJ2-7; D is perhaps TRBD2 (6 bases). Germline CDR1 is SQVTM and CDR2 is ANQGSEA. This CDR3 has 13 residues. Between the trimmed V and J ends, which lost 7 bases and 3 bases, there was a span of 16 bases. The CDR3 loop is CSALDPGGYEQYF. The DNA of the CDR3 is TGCAGCGCGCTGGATCCCGGGGGCTACGAGCAGTACTTC.